The 17 T cell receptor beta chains below come from one sample, sequenced in a study of blood T cell repertoires in COVID-19. Clones were read by immunoSEQ multiplex PCR, and TCRdb kept only the in-frame ones, dropping some. This table has around 330,000 clones, around 89% appearing once. Sequencing used peripheral blood. These receptors were collected from a woman aged 30 to 39 with COVID-19, enrolled during active disease.

The chain couples TRBV7-2 to TRBJ2-2, with TRBD2 matching over 9 bases. There are 14 residues in the CDR3. V trimming: 8 bases; J trimming: 4 bases; junction bases outside the gene matches: 5. Looked up from germline, CDR1 is SGHTA and CDR2 is FQGNSA. The CDR3 nucleotides are TGTGCCAGCGCCGTGCGGGGGGGCACCGGGGAGCTGTTTTTT. Translation gives CASAVRGGTGELFF. Full variable domain (outside the CDR3, taken from reference TRBV7-2 and TRBJ2-2): GAGVSQSPSNKVTEKGKDVELRCDPISGHTALYWYRQSLGQGLEFLIYFQGNSAPDKSGLPSDRFSAERTGGSVSTLTIQRTQQEDSAVYLCASAVRGGTGELFFGEGSRLTVL.

This clone appeared a few times. The J gene is TRBJ1-5, the V gene TRBV4-2, with TRBD1 matching 7 bases. Germline lookup yields CDR1 LGHNA and CDR2 YNFKEQ. This CDR3 is 14 amino acids long. The junction had 3 bases not matched to a gene; V was cut back by 3 bases and J by 4 bases. The CDR3: CASSHGTENQPQHF. DNA of the CDR3: TGTGCCAGCAGCCATGGGACAGAGAATCAGCCCCAGCATTTT.

The CDR3 loop is CASSFPGVRGYGYTF. In DNA, the CDR3 is TGCGCCAGCAGCTTTCCGGGTGTGCGTGGCTATGGCTACACCTTC. This chain uses TRBV5-1 with TRBJ1-2, with unresolved D. CDR1 and CDR2 from the germline V gene are SGHRS and YFSETQ. V lost 2 bases and J 4 bases, leaving 15 bases between the germline ends. This CDR3 is built from 15 residues.

This sequence joins TRBV28 and TRBJ2-5; TRBD1 aligns across 9 bases. CDR1 is MDHEN, CDR2 SYDVKM, per germline. V shed 6 bases and J 5 bases; nucleotides not matched to a gene: 13. This CDR3 contains 16 residues. CDR3 nucleotide sequence: TGTGCCAGCAGAACCAGGGACAGGGAGGGTCGGGAGACCCAGTACTTC. The encoded protein is CASRTRDREGRETQYF.

The chain links TRBV12-3 or TRBV12-4 to TRBJ1-5; D gene ambiguous. The CDR3 extends over 12 amino acids. The V end was cut by 6 bases, the J end by 2 bases, with 5 bases between. Here the CDR3 reads CASSSGNQPQHF. In DNA form, the CDR3 reads TGTGCCAGCAGCTCAGGCAATCAGCCCCAGCATTTT.

This clone was detected a few times. The chain uses TRBV19 and TRBJ1-5; 8 nucleotides match TRBD1. The germline CDR1 and CDR2 sequences are LNHDA and SQIVND (reference sequence). The length of the CDR3 is 15 residues. V trimming: 4 bases; J trimming: 7 bases; junction bases outside the gene matches: 9. In DNA, the CDR3 is TGTGCCAGTAGTAGACAGGGGTCCAGGACCCAGCCCCAGCATTTT. This gives the protein CASSRQGSRTQPQHF.

This chain uses TRBV12-3 or TRBV12-4 with TRBJ1-5, with TRBD1 as a possible D gene (6 bases). V dropped 4 bases and J dropped 6 bases, with 10 bases sitting between them. The CDR3 sequence is 13 residues long. DNA for the CDR3: TGTGCCAGCAGTTATACGGACAGTCAGCCCCAGCATTTT. This translates into CASSYTDSQPQHF.

V is TRBV6-5 and J is TRBJ1-2; D is possibly TRBD1 (6 bases). CDR1 is MNHEY, CDR2 SVGAGI, per germline. V lost 3 bases and J 5 bases, leaving 10 bases between the germline ends. The CDR3 consists of 13 residues. In DNA, the CDR3 is TGTGCCAGCAGTTATCAGGGGTCGTATGGCTACACCTTC. Translation: CASSYQGSYGYTF.

The genes are TRBV7-8 and TRBJ1-2; TRBD1 matches 7 bases. This CDR3 is 17 amino acids long. The germline gives CDR1 SGHVS, CDR2 FQNEAQ. The trim removed 2 bases at V and 7 bases at J, leaving 16 bases unmatched. This chain's CDR3 is CASSLPDRDVVVGGYTF. CDR3 nucleotide sequence: TGTGCCAGCAGCTTACCTGACAGGGATGTAGTAGTGGGTGGCTACACCTTC.

This sequence joins TRBV5-4 and TRBJ2-7; possible D gene TRBD1, 6 bases. The CDR3 has 12 residues. The ends were cut back, 0 bases at V and 6 bases at J, with 7 bases in the middle. Germline CDR1 reads SGHNT; CDR2 reads YYREEE (reference sequence). CDR3 in amino acids: CASSLGDTEQYV. CDR3 nucleotide sequence: TGTGCCAGCAGCTTGGGGGACACCGAGCAGTACGTC.

The V gene is TRBV6-2 or TRBV6-3, the J gene TRBJ2-1, with a possible D match to TRBD1 (7 bases). The ends were cut back, 5 bases at V and 8 bases at J, with 19 bases in the middle. Germline V gene sequence: CDR1 MNHEY, CDR2 SVGEGT. The CDR3 extends over 15 amino acids. CDR3 sequence reads: CASSKQGIPGDEQFF. The CDR3 DNA follows: TGTGCCAGCAGTAAACAGGGGATCCCGGGGGATGAGCAGTTCTTC.

This rearrangement joins TRBV9 to TRBJ2-1; 8 nucleotides line up with TRBD2. The CDR3 has 15 residues. Germline V gives CDR1 SGDLS, CDR2 YYNGEE. V lost 0 bases to trimming and J lost 6 bases; unmatched junction nucleotides: 5. The CDR3 DNA follows: TGTGCCAGCAGCGTAGCCCGGGGGGGCCGCAATGAGCAGTTCTTC. Protein product: CASSVARGGRNEQFF.

The chain is built from TRBV7-2 and TRBJ1-2; 10 bases agree with TRBD1. The J segment lost 3 bases and the V segment lost 5 bases, leaving 6 bases of the junction unmatched. This CDR3 spans 15 amino acids. Germline CDR1 SGHTA, CDR2 FQGNSA. CDR3 nucleotides: TGTGCCAGCAGCACGCAGACAGGGGGCCACTATGGCTACACCTTC. It specifies CASSTQTGGHYGYTF.

The chain couples TRBV3-1 (or the pseudogene TRBV3-2) to TRBJ1-1; D gene ambiguous. This CDR3 is 13 amino acids long. Germline V gene sequence: CDR1 LGHDT, CDR2 YNNKEL (reference sequence). V was trimmed by 5 bases and J by 4 bases, leaving 11 bases between them. The DNA for the CDR3 is TGTGCCAGCAGCGCCCAGGCAGGCACTGAAGCTTTCTTT. This codes for CASSAQAGTEAFF.

Comments on this clone: This sample also contains other DNA sequences that code for the same CDR3. The chain combines TRBV9 with TRBJ2-1; 7 bases line up with TRBD2. This CDR3 has 16 residues. Germline V CDR1 and CDR2: SGDLS, YYNGEE. The junction had 3 bases not matched to a gene; V was cut back by 0 bases and J by 0 bases. Written as DNA, the CDR3 is TGTGCCAGCAGCGTAGAGGGCGGGAGCTCCTACAATGAGCAGTTCTTC. As protein: CASSVEGGSSYNEQFF.

CDR3 loop: CASSLGQGALNTEAFF. As DNA, the CDR3 is TGTGCCAGCAGCTTAGGACAGGGAGCGCTGAACACTGAAGCTTTCTTT. The J gene is TRBJ1-1, the V gene TRBV7-2; TRBD1 agrees at 7 bases. This CDR3 spans 16 amino acids. Per germline, CDR1 SGHTA and CDR2 FQGNSA. Trimming removed 1 base from V and 0 bases from J; junction bases left unmatched: 5. Combining the CDR3 with reference TRBV7-2 and TRBJ1-1 gives the whole variable domain GAGVSQSPSNKVTEKGKDVELRCDPISGHTALYWYRQSLGQGLEFLIYFQGNSAPDKSGLPSDRFSAERTGGSVSTLTIQRTQQEDSAVYLCASSLGQGALNTEAFFGQGTRLTVV.

This clone was picked up one time. The CDR3 is CASSQNHPGPNGYTF. DNA for the CDR3: TGCGCCAGCAGCCAAAACCATCCAGGGCCCAATGGCTACACCTTC. This chain joins TRBV4-3 and TRBJ1-2; D possibly corresponds to TRBD1 (5 bases). CDR1 and CDR2 from the germline V gene are LGHNA and YSLEER. The ends were cut back, 2 bases at V and 6 bases at J, with 16 bases in the middle. This CDR3 region has 15 residues.